This TCR beta chain was documented in a study of blood T cell repertoires in COVID-19. Across the whole study: Samples taken during acute and convalescent COVID-19 were collected in the United States, Italy and Spain.

This clone was observed at least ten times. In the original workflow: Estimates of nucleated cell counts were drawn from the amplification of reference gene primers. The table came from immunoSEQ multiplex PCR; TCRdb's copy has only in-frame clones and leaves some out. Clone size and the V and J calls come from that table; the DNA yielded D and trimming. The table lists more than 250,000 clones, roughly 87% of them singletons. The germline V gene encodes CDR1 SGHDT and CDR2 YYEEEE. CDR3 size: 15 residues. Losses at the gene ends were 5 bases for V and 4 bases for J; bases not matched to a gene: 11. Sequenced: peripheral blood. The sequence derives from a man between 50 and 59 years old with active or convalescent COVID-19. The rearrangement joins TRBV5-6 to TRBJ2-5; 7 nucleotides agree with TRBD1. CDR3 residues: CASRDGTALRETQYF. The CDR3 DNA is TGTGCCAGCAGGGACGGGACAGCTCTACGAGAGACCCAGTACTTC.